The 8 T cell receptor beta chains given below trace back to one sample, sequenced in a study of cytotoxic CD8 clonotypes in ibrutinib-treated CLL. Sequencing used immunoSEQ multiplex PCR; TCRdb keeps in-frame clones, though not all of them. The profile shows about 85,000 clones, roughly three quarters of them singletons. The sequencing here drew on PBMCs, taken after 12 months of ibrutinib treatment. The receptors here all came from a human donor with chronic lymphocytic leukemia.

The rearrangement links TRBV2 to TRBJ1-5; 8 bases match TRBD1. There are 14 residues in the CDR3. CDR1 is SNHLY and CDR2 is FYNNEI in the germline V gene. Trimming at V came to 4 bases and at J to 6 bases, leaving 5 bases not matched to a gene. This CDR3 is CASSAVTGAQPQHF. CDR3 DNA: TGTGCCAGCAGTGCGGTGACAGGGGCTCAGCCCCAGCATTTT.

The chain has TRBV7-3 and TRBJ1-3; D not certain. Deletions cut 1 base from V and 0 bases from J, with 10 bases between. From germline, CDR1 is SGHTA and CDR2 FQGTGA. The CDR3 covers 16 residues. CDR3 residues: CASSLNPPSSGNTIYF. DNA for the CDR3: TGTGCCAGCAGCTTAAATCCCCCGAGCTCTGGAAACACCATATATTTT. Combining the CDR3 with reference TRBV7-3 and TRBJ1-3 gives the whole variable domain GAGVSQTPSNKVTEKGKYVELRCDPISGHTALYWYRQSLGQGPEFLIYFQGTGAADDSGLPNDRFFAVRPEGSVSTLKIQRTERGDSAVYLCASSLNPPSSGNTIYFGEGSWLTVV.

This chain links TRBV30 with TRBJ1-3, with TRBD1 matching over 8 bases. CDR3 size: 14 residues. J was trimmed by 3 bases and V by 1 base; bases with no gene match: 2. Germline assignment: CDR1 GTSNPN and CDR2 SVGIG (reference sequence). CDR3 DNA: TGTGCCTGGAGTGCGGGACAGGTTGGAAACACCATATATTTT. Encoded protein: CAWSAGQVGNTIYF.

The rearrangement joins TRBV7-7 to TRBJ2-2; D gene uncertain. The CDR3 covers 14 residues. In germline, CDR1 is SSHAT, CDR2 FNYEAQ (reference sequence). V shed 1 base and J shed 3 bases, with 6 bases lying between them. The CDR3 DNA reads as TGTGCCAGCAGCTTAGACGGTTACACCGGGGAGCTGTTTTTT. Encoded protein: CASSLDGYTGELFF.

The chain recombines TRBV4-3 with TRBJ2-3; TRBD2 matches at 10 bases. The germline V gene encodes CDR1 LGHNA and CDR2 YSLEER. Trimming took 0 bases from V and 6 from J; bases not matched to a gene: 6. The CDR3 covers 16 residues. In nucleotides, the CDR3 is TGCGCCAGCAGCCAAGACCTAGCGGGAGTGGGCGATACGCAGTATTTT. It translates to CASSQDLAGVGDTQYF.

The chain joins TRBV5-5 to TRBJ1-2, with TRBD1 as a possible D gene (6 bases). The CDR3 covers 15 residues. V was clipped by 2 bases and J by 5 bases, with 16 bases between them. Germline assignment: CDR1 SGHKS and CDR2 YYEKEE (reference sequence). Here the CDR3 reads CASSLSRTDIYGYTF. The CDR3 DNA reads TGTGCCAGCAGCTTATCGCGGACAGACATTTATGGCTACACCTTC.

This chain joins TRBV11-2 and TRBJ2-5, with 9 positions matching TRBD2. Germline V gene sequence: CDR1 SGHAT, CDR2 FQNNGV. The V gene end was trimmed by 11 bases and the J gene end by 0 bases; junction bases not matched to a gene: 7. The CDR3 has 14 residues. CDR3 protein: CAPTSGGYQETQYF. CDR3 sequence (DNA): TGTGCCCCCACCAGCGGGGGGTACCAAGAGACCCAGTACTTC.

The J gene is TRBJ2-7, the V gene TRBV5-4; D not resolved. This CDR3 spans 12 amino acids. Germline CDR1 is SGHNT and CDR2 is YYREEE (reference sequence). V lost 1 base to trimming and J lost 5 bases, with 7 bases between them. The CDR3 region has the DNA TGTGCCAGCAGCTTGTCGGTGGACGAGCAGTACTTC. Translated, it gives CASSLSVDEQYF.